Following are 19 T cell receptor beta chains from one sample sequenced in a study of blood T cell repertoires in COVID-19. Assay: immunoSEQ multiplex PCR; the TCRdb copy retains only in-frame clones and omits some. In the table there are roughly 66,000 clones, roughly 80% of which are singletons. What was sequenced was peripheral blood. Every receptor here comes from a man between 60 and 75 years old with acute or convalescent COVID-19.

The chain combines TRBV6-2 or TRBV6-3 with TRBJ2-7, with 10 nucleotides matching TRBD2. With V trimmed by 0 bases and J by 4 bases, 6 bases remained unmatched. Germline-derived CDR1 and CDR2 are MNHEY and SVGEGT. There are 16 residues in the CDR3. The CDR3 spells CASSYSLAGALYEQYF. Here the CDR3 DNA reads TGTGCCAGCAGTTACTCCCTAGCGGGGGCCCTGTACGAGCAGTACTTC.

The chain employs TRBV5-1 and TRBJ1-1; unclear D gene. Germline V gene sequence: CDR1 SGHRS, CDR2 YFSETQ. The V end lost 1 base, the J end lost 3 bases, and 7 bases lay between the germline ends. The CDR3 extends over 13 amino acids. The CDR3 loop reads CASSLYRDTEAFF. DNA of the CDR3: TGCGCCAGCAGCTTGTACCGGGACACTGAAGCTTTCTTT.

The genes are TRBV6-2 or TRBV6-3 and TRBJ1-5, with 7 bases that match TRBD1. Trimming removed 5 bases from V and 1 base from J; junction bases left unmatched: 8. The germline V gene has CDR1 MNHEY and CDR2 SVGEGT. CDR3 length: 16 residues. The CDR3 is CASSLGTARSNQPQHF. DNA for the CDR3: TGTGCCAGCAGTCTGGGGACAGCTAGGAGCAATCAGCCCCAGCATTTT.

The chain joins TRBV30 to TRBJ1-5; D is possibly TRBD1 (5 bases). V lost 0 bases and J lost 3, with 9 bases in between. Looked up from germline, CDR1 is GTSNPN and CDR2 is SVGIG (reference sequence). The CDR3 sequence is 14 residues long. The CDR3 sequence: CAWSVGGYNQPQHF. As DNA, the CDR3 is TGTGCCTGGAGTGTGGGGGGGTACAATCAGCCCCAGCATTTT.

This rearrangement joins TRBV2 to TRBJ2-3, with 9 bases fitting TRBD1. CDR3 length equals 15 residues. The V gene's germline CDR1 is SNHLY and CDR2 FYNNEI. Trimming took 6 bases from V and 3 from J; bases not matched to a gene: 7. The CDR3 DNA follows: TGTGCCAGCAGCCTCGACAGGGGGGGGACAGATACGCAGTATTTT. As protein: CASSLDRGGTDTQYF.

The chain uses TRBV19 and TRBJ1-5; D unresolved. V lost 5 bases, J lost 0 bases, and 17 bases lay in between. Germline values: CDR1 LNHDA, CDR2 SQIVND (reference sequence). This CDR3 comprises 17 residues. The CDR3 DNA reads as TGTGCCAGTAGTCCCGCTCAGACAAGGATTAGCAATCAGCCCCAGCATTTT. Protein sequence: CASSPAQTRISNQPQHF.

The chain joins TRBV13 to TRBJ2-3; 10 bases map to TRBD2. There are 16 residues in the CDR3. Germline V CDR1 and CDR2: PRHDT, FYEKMQ (reference sequence). V lost 0 bases, J lost 4 bases, and 4 bases stayed unmatched. CDR3 bases: TGTGCCAGCAGCTTAGGACCACTAGCGGGGCCAGATACGCAGTATTTT. The encoded protein is CASSLGPLAGPDTQYF.

The V and J genes are TRBV30 and TRBJ1-3, with D perhaps TRBD1 (6 bases). V lost 1 base, J lost 0 bases, and 7 bases lay in between. The CDR3 extends over 14 amino acids. CDR1 GTSNPN and CDR2 SVGIG come from the germline V gene (reference sequence). The CDR3 is CAWSGDISGNTIYF. The CDR3 nucleotides are TGTGCCTGGAGTGGGGACATCTCTGGAAACACCATATATTTT.

This chain connects TRBV6-2 or TRBV6-3 to TRBJ1-1; D ambiguous. Looked up from germline, CDR1 is MNHEY and CDR2 is SVGEGT. Trimming took 2 bases from V and 4 from J, leaving 11 bases between them. The CDR3 loop spans 14 amino acids. The CDR3 is CASSYKGGITEAFF. DNA for the CDR3: TGTGCCAGCAGTTACAAGGGAGGCATCACTGAAGCTTTCTTT.

This chain uses TRBV5-6 with TRBJ1-2, with TRBD1 matching over 11 bases. J was trimmed by 4 bases and V by 0 bases; bases with no gene match: 5. This CDR3 has 16 amino acids. The germline V gene encodes CDR1 SGHDT and CDR2 YYEEEE. This CDR3 reads CASSLGRDRGIYGYTF. The DNA of the CDR3 is TGTGCCAGCAGCTTGGGGCGGGACAGGGGGATCTATGGCTACACCTTC.

The V gene is TRBV5-4, the J gene TRBJ2-5; perhaps TRBD1 as D (5 bases). The CDR3 extends over 13 amino acids. V shed 0 bases and J shed 4 bases, with 7 bases lying between them. Germline CDR1 is SGHNT and CDR2 is YYREEE (reference sequence). CDR3: CASSLGGGETQYF. In DNA form, the CDR3 reads TGTGCCAGCAGCTTGGGGGGCGGAGAGACCCAGTACTTC. Together with reference TRBV5-4 and TRBJ2-5, the CDR3 gives the full variable domain: ETGVTQSPTHLIKTRGQQVTLRCSSQSGHNTVSWYQQALGQGPQFIFQYYREEENGRGNFPPRFSGLQFPNYSSELNVNALELDDSALYLCASSLGGGETQYFGPGTRLLVL.

The chain carries TRBV18 and TRBJ2-7; TRBD2 matches at 7 bases. The CDR3 loop spans 16 amino acids. Germline-derived CDR1 and CDR2 are KGHSH and LQKENI. J gave up 3 bases and V 0 bases, and 8 bases lay outside the gene matches. The CDR3 here is CASSPPEDSGHYEQYF. As DNA, the CDR3 is TGTGCCAGCTCACCACCGGAGGATAGCGGGCACTACGAGCAGTACTTC.

The J gene is TRBJ2-6, the V gene TRBV3-1 (or the pseudogene TRBV3-2), with TRBD1 identical over 7 bases. The germline V gene has CDR1 LGHDT and CDR2 YNNKEL (reference sequence). J lost 0 bases, V lost 3 bases, and 8 bases had no gene match. The CDR3 covers 18 residues. For the CDR3, the DNA is TGTGCCAGCAGCCATACCGGGACAGCAGACTCTGGGGCCAACGTCCTGACTTTC. This encodes CASSHTGTADSGANVLTF.

The chain links TRBV4-2 to TRBJ1-1, with 11 bases aligning to TRBD1. Germline V gene sequence: CDR1 LGHNA, CDR2 YNFKEQ. J lost 5 bases, V lost 2 bases, and 7 bases had no gene match. The length of the CDR3 is 16 residues. The DNA for the CDR3 is TGTGCCAGCAGCCAATGGACAGGGGGCGCAGGAACTGAAGCTTTCTTT. Its translation: CASSQWTGGAGTEAFF.

The chain carries TRBV5-1 and TRBJ2-2, with D tentatively TRBD2 (6 bases). Trimming removed 5 bases from V and 6 bases from J, with 14 bases in between. The CDR3 is made up of 14 amino acids. CDR1 and CDR2 (germline): SGHRS, YFSETQ. The DNA of the CDR3 is TGCGCCAGCAGTTTCGGGGGACCGTCCGGGGAGCTGTTTTTT. This sequence encodes CASSFGGPSGELFF.

This clone was recorded only once. V usage is TRBV11-3 and J usage is TRBJ1-1; no firm D call. Per germline, CDR1 SGHNT and CDR2 YENEEA. CDR3 size: 15 residues. Trimming cost V 1 base and J 0 bases, with 9 bases left between them. The CDR3 reads CASSLGAGVNTEAFF. The DNA for the CDR3 is TGTGCCAGCAGCTTAGGAGCGGGAGTGAACACTGAAGCTTTCTTT.

V gene TRBV5-1 combines with J gene TRBJ2-2, with TRBD2 identical over 10 bases. Unmatched junction bases numbered 7, after V lost 6 bases and J lost 5 bases. The germline V gene encodes CDR1 SGHRS and CDR2 YFSETQ. This CDR3 has 15 amino acids. The CDR3 sequence is CASTTSGDGTGELFF. For the CDR3, the DNA is TGCGCCAGCACCACTAGCGGGGACGGGACCGGGGAGCTGTTTTTT.

The CDR3, as DNA: TGTGCCAGCAGTTCCAGGGAAGGTGGTACGCAGTATTTT. Amino acid sequence: CASSSREGGTQYF. The genes are TRBV27 and TRBJ2-3, with D possibly matching TRBD1 (5 bases). The CDR3 covers 13 residues. Per the germline V gene, CDR1 is MNHEY and CDR2 is SMNVEV (reference sequence). Trimming left V 4 bases short and J 8 bases short, with 13 bases between.

The rearrangement uses TRBV10-1 and TRBJ1-1, with D possibly matching TRBD1 (6 bases). Germline assignment: CDR1 WNHNN and CDR2 SYGVQD (reference sequence). This CDR3 is 14 amino acids long. V lost 5 bases, J lost 0 bases, and 10 bases lay in between. CDR3 sequence (DNA): TGCGCCAGCAGTAGGGACATCCTGAACACTGAAGCTTTCTTT. Protein sequence: CASSRDILNTEAFF.